A single sample is the source of the 28 T cell receptor beta chains below, sequenced in a study of beta chain features in type 1 diabetes listed by TCRdb under 2018. Broad study findings and their caveats: A moderate but significant shortening of TCRB CDR3 length was observed in type 1 diabetes patients in all four CD4+ subsets.

Antigen specificity for these receptors is unknown. Receptor amplification or capture employed the immunoSEQ multiplex PCR assay. The High Capacity cDNA Reverse Transcription Kit was used to reverse transcribe all of the isolated RNA, meaning that expressed TCRB transcripts were what got sequenced. Drawn from immuneACCESS, this table holds only the in-frame rearrangements with V and J called that TCRdb kept. Clones are partly lost; checked studies trace under half to an unresolved V gene and leave the rest unexplained. The sample table contains roughly 280,000 clones; only one count was recorded for approximately 25% of them. The ten largest clones capture around 0.012% of the sample. Sequencing was done on a sample of naive CD4+ T cells from blood. This specimen's cell subset or site label, interpreted: true naive CD4+ T cells. These receptors were obtained from a woman between 25 and 40 years old with type 1 diabetes.

The chain combines TRBV2 with TRBJ2-2; D possibly corresponds to TRBD1 (6 bases). The CDR3 runs to 14 residues. Germline CDR1 and CDR2: SNHLY and FYNNEI. Trimming took off 6 bases at V and 8 bases at J, with 16 bases between the two ends. CDR3 DNA: TGTGCCAGCAGGTTGGAACAGGGCATGGGGGAGCTGTTTTTT. This gives the protein CASRLEQGMGELFF.

This chain joins TRBV23-1 and TRBJ2-7; D might be TRBD2 (6 bases). TRBV23-1 is filed as an ORF, its function uncertain. V shed 7 bases and J shed 5 bases, with 15 bases lying between them. The CDR3 is 13 amino acids. The CDR3 reads CASMGLTKHEQYF. In DNA, the CDR3 is TGCGCCAGCATGGGACTGACTAAACACGAGCAGTACTTC.

This sequence joins TRBV30 and TRBJ1-2, with a tentative D call TRBD1 (5 bases). The CDR3 is 13 amino acids. Trimming stripped 2 bases from V and 8 bases from J, with 15 bases between. Germline V gene data show CDR1 as GTSNPN and CDR2 as SVGIG (reference sequence). The CDR3 loop is CAWSSGHRGGYTF. The CDR3 nucleotides read TGTGCCTGGAGTTCGGGGCACCGGGGGGGCTACACCTTC. Supplemented by reference TRBV30 and TRBJ1-2, the full variable domain reads SQTIHQWPATLVQPVGSPLSLECTVEGTSNPNLYWYRQAAGRGLQLLFYSVGIGQISSEVPQNLSASRPQDRQFILSSKKLLLSDSGFYLCAWSSGHRGGYTFGSGTRLTVV.

The J gene is TRBJ2-3, the V gene TRBV7-9; 11 nucleotides line up with TRBD2. The CDR3 covers 15 residues. Germline values: CDR1 SEHNR, CDR2 FQNEAQ (reference sequence). Trimming took 5 bases from V and 4 from J; bases not matched to a gene: 5. CDR3 in DNA: TGTGCCAGCAGCCCAGGACTAGCGGGCCCAGATACGCAGTATTTT. Translated, it gives CASSPGLAGPDTQYF. Full variable domain (missing parts from reference TRBV7-9 and TRBJ2-3): DTGVSQNPRHKITKRGQNVTFRCDPISEHNRLYWYRQTLGQGPEFLTYFQNEAQLEKSRLLSDRFSAERPKGSFSTLEIQRTEQGDSAMYLCASSPGLAGPDTQYFGPGTRLTVL.

Details on this clone: This sample includes further DNA sequences coding for the same CDR3. V and J are TRBV9 and TRBJ1-1, with D unclear. Germline V gene lookup returns CDR1 SGDLS and CDR2 YYNGEE. V lost 2 bases and J 2 bases, leaving 7 bases between the germline ends. The CDR3 is made up of 13 amino acids. The CDR3 sequence: CASSVAVNTEAFF. Here the CDR3 DNA reads TGTGCCAGCAGCGTCGCGGTAAACACTGAAGCTTTCTTT.

The chain employs TRBV6-5 and TRBJ2-1; 7 positions match TRBD2. This CDR3 is 15 amino acids long. Per germline, CDR1 MNHEY and CDR2 SVGAGI. V lost 1 base, J lost 4 bases, and 4 bases stayed unmatched. The CDR3 nucleotides read TGTGCCAGCAGTTACTGGGGCGGGAGATACAATGAGCAGTTCTTC. As protein: CASSYWGGRYNEQFF.

The genes are TRBV18 and TRBJ1-2; 9 bases match TRBD1. Germline V lookup: CDR1 KGHSH, CDR2 LQKENI. The CDR3 spans 13 residues. V was pared by 4 bases and J by 3 bases, with 0 bases of the junction left unmatched. CDR3 DNA sequence: TGTGCCAGCTCACGGACAGGGGACTATGGCTACACCTTC. Translated: CASSRTGDYGYTF.

V usage is TRBV9 and J usage is TRBJ2-1; maybe TRBD1 (5 bases). In germline, CDR1 is SGDLS, CDR2 YYNGEE. V dropped 0 bases and J dropped 6 bases, with 10 bases sitting between them. This CDR3 region has 14 residues. CDR3: CASSVENRGNEQFF. The DNA for the CDR3 is TGTGCCAGCAGCGTAGAGAATAGGGGCAATGAGCAGTTCTTC. The variable domain in full, completed from reference TRBV9 and TRBJ2-1, reads DSGVTQTPKHLITATGQRVTLRCSPRSGDLSVYWYQQSLDQGLQFLIQYYNGEERAKGNILERFSAQQFPDLHSELNLSSLELGDSALYFCASSVENRGNEQFFGPGTRLTVL.

This clone was detected only a few times. The V gene is TRBV30, the J gene TRBJ2-6; possibly TRBD1 for D (5 bases). The CDR3 covers 16 residues. Trimming pared 6 bases from V and 0 bases from J, leaving 15 bases between. Germline-derived CDR1 and CDR2 are GTSNPN and SVGIG (reference sequence). This CDR3 reads CACTGNPDSGANVLTF. DNA of the CDR3: TGTGCCTGCACAGGAAATCCTGACTCTGGGGCCAACGTCCTGACTTTC. Drawing the rest from reference TRBV30 and TRBJ2-6, the complete variable domain is SQTIHQWPATLVQPVGSPLSLECTVEGTSNPNLYWYRQAAGRGLQLLFYSVGIGQISSEVPQNLSASRPQDRQFILSSKKLLLSDSGFYLCACTGNPDSGANVLTFGAGSRLTVL.

In its sample, this clone was seen a few times. V gene TRBV29-1 combines with J gene TRBJ2-3, with a possible D match to TRBD2 (6 bases). The V and J ends lost 5 bases and 0 bases respectively, with 9 bases between them. Germline values: CDR1 SQVTM, CDR2 ANQGSEA. The CDR3 has 13 amino acids. CDR3 coding DNA: TGCAGCGTTTCAGCGGGTAGCACAGATACGCAGTATTTT. Encoded protein: CSVSAGSTDTQYF.

This clone was observed a handful of times. V and J are TRBV7-9 and TRBJ2-2, with 8 bases aligning to TRBD2. This CDR3 is 16 amino acids long. V dropped 2 bases and J dropped 4; count of bases not matched to a gene: 6. The V gene's germline CDR1 is SEHNR and CDR2 FQNEAQ (reference sequence). The CDR3 here is CASSLIVAGGTGELFF. The CDR3 DNA reads as TGTGCCAGCAGCTTAATTGTTGCGGGGGGCACCGGGGAGCTGTTTTTT.

In this sample, this clone turned up a few times. V is TRBV5-1 and J is TRBJ2-1; 9 positions match TRBD2. This CDR3 spans 15 amino acids. Germline V gene data show CDR1 as SGHRS and CDR2 as YFSETQ. The V gene end was trimmed by 1 base and the J gene end by 7 bases; junction bases not matched to a gene: 6. The CDR3 DNA reads as TGCGCCAGCAGCTTGACATCGCTAGCGGGGAATGAGCAGTTCTTC. Amino acid sequence: CASSLTSLAGNEQFF.

This clone was seen more than once but under ten times. The CDR3 region is CASSQGTSGKSTDTQYF. Written as DNA, the CDR3 is TGTGCCAGCAGCCAAGGAACTAGCGGGAAGAGCACAGATACGCAGTATTTT. V and J are TRBV4-2 and TRBJ2-3; TRBD2 matches 10 bases. V lost 1 base to trimming and J lost 0 bases; unmatched junction nucleotides: 4. Per the germline V gene, CDR1 is LGHNA and CDR2 is YNFKEQ. CDR3 length: 17 residues.

This rearrangement joins TRBV5-1 to TRBJ1-1; 10 bases are shared with TRBD1. Germline V gene sequence: CDR1 SGHRS, CDR2 YFSETQ. V lost 5 bases and J lost 4; bases outside the gene matches: 5. The CDR3 length is 14 residues. Here the CDR3 DNA reads TGCGCCAGCAGAGAGGGACAGGGGTTCACTGAAGCTTTCTTT. Protein: CASREGQGFTEAFF.

This chain links TRBV30 with TRBJ2-5; D unresolved. Germline loops: CDR1 GTSNPN, CDR2 SVGIG (reference sequence). The CDR3 loop spans 12 amino acids. V gave up 1 base and J gave up 2 bases, with 5 bases separating them. The CDR3 DNA reads as TGTGCCTGGAGTGACTTACAAGAGACCCAGTACTTC. Translation: CAWSDLQETQYF.

This rearrangement joins TRBV5-1 to TRBJ1-2, with 8 bases identical to TRBD1. With V trimmed by 3 bases and J by 3 bases, 4 bases remained unmatched. The CDR3 consists of 14 residues. Germline V gene data show CDR1 as SGHRS and CDR2 as YFSETQ. Here the CDR3 reads CASSSGQGDYGYTF. As DNA, the CDR3 is TGCGCCAGCAGCTCCGGACAGGGTGACTATGGCTACACCTTC.

This chain joins TRBV7-2 and TRBJ2-7; tentatively, D is TRBD1 (6 bases). V was pared by 5 bases and J by 3 bases, with 17 bases between. Germline CDR1 and CDR2: SGHTA and FQGNSA. The CDR3 contains 15 residues. CDR3 amino acids: CASSRKTGPYYEQYF. The CDR3 DNA reads as TGTGCCAGCAGCAGAAAGACAGGCCCGTACTACGAGCAGTACTTC. Looking up the rest from reference TRBV7-2 and TRBJ2-7 gives the full variable domain: GAGVSQSPSNKVTEKGKDVELRCDPISGHTALYWYRQSLGQGLEFLIYFQGNSAPDKSGLPSDRFSAERTGGSVSTLTIQRTQQEDSAVYLCASSRKTGPYYEQYFGPGTRLTVT.

The chain combines TRBV30 with TRBJ2-7; D unclear. The CDR3 is 11 amino acids. Germline V CDR1 and CDR2: GTSNPN, SVGIG (reference sequence). The germline V and J ends were trimmed by 2 bases and 3 bases, with 5 bases remaining between them. The CDR3 coding sequence is TGTGCCTGGAGTTCAATCTACGAGCAGTACTTC. As protein: CAWSSIYEQYF. Using reference TRBV30 and TRBJ2-7 for the parts outside the CDR3, the full variable domain is SQTIHQWPATLVQPVGSPLSLECTVEGTSNPNLYWYRQAAGRGLQLLFYSVGIGQISSEVPQNLSASRPQDRQFILSSKKLLLSDSGFYLCAWSSIYEQYFGPGTRLTVT.

V gene TRBV7-9 combines with J gene TRBJ2-3; TRBD2 agrees at 12 bases. CDR1 is SEHNR, CDR2 FQNEAQ, per germline (reference sequence). With 3 bases clipped from V and 4 bases from J, the junction kept 2 bases outside the gene matches. The CDR3 runs 15 residues. The CDR3 bases are TGTGCCAGCAGCTTGACTAGCGGGAGTGCAGATACGCAGTATTTT. This sequence encodes CASSLTSGSADTQYF.

This rearrangement joins TRBV7-9 to TRBJ2-7, with 7 bases that match TRBD2. Germline V lookup: CDR1 SEHNR, CDR2 FQNEAQ (reference sequence). This CDR3 has 13 residues. V lost 3 bases, J lost 5 bases, and 4 bases stayed unmatched. CDR3 coding DNA: TGTGCCAGCAGCTTTGCAGCGGGGCACGAGCAGTACTTC. Its translation: CASSFAAGHEQYF.

This clone has a handful of counts. DNA of the CDR3: TGCAGCGGGCTTGGGACTAGCGGGAGGGGCGAGCAGTACTTC. Its translation: CSGLGTSGRGEQYF. This rearrangement joins TRBV29-1 to TRBJ2-7, with 16 bases that match TRBD2. The germline gives CDR1 SQVTM, CDR2 ANQGSEA. The CDR3 consists of 14 residues. Losses at the gene ends were 7 bases for V and 6 bases for J; bases not matched to a gene: 6.

The V and J genes are TRBV5-4 and TRBJ2-4, with 7 positions matching TRBD1. The length of the CDR3 is 17 residues. V dropped 0 bases and J dropped 0; count of bases not matched to a gene: 6. CDR1 is SGHNT and CDR2 is YYREEE in the germline V gene (reference sequence). The CDR3 here is CASSLGGTAQAKNIQYF. As DNA, the CDR3 is TGTGCCAGCAGCTTGGGGGGGACAGCACAAGCCAAAAACATTCAGTACTTC. Filled out from reference TRBV5-4 and TRBJ2-4, the complete variable domain reads ETGVTQSPTHLIKTRGQQVTLRCSSQSGHNTVSWYQQALGQGPQFIFQYYREEENGRGNFPPRFSGLQFPNYSSELNVNALELDDSALYLCASSLGGTAQAKNIQYFGAGTRLSVL.

This clone was counted between two and nine times. The CDR3 nucleotides are TGTGCAGCCGGCGGGAGAGACTACGAGCAGTACTTC. Protein: CAAGGRDYEQYF. This chain links TRBV19 with TRBJ2-7; TRBD2 matches 7 bases. The length of the CDR3 is 12 residues. Germline CDR1 is LNHDA and CDR2 is SQIVND (reference sequence).

This chain uses TRBV19 with TRBJ2-2, with 9 bases identical to TRBD2. The length of the CDR3 is 16 residues. Germline trimming cut 4 bases from V and 5 bases from J; bases unmatched to any gene: 8. Germline CDR1 LNHDA, CDR2 SQIVND (reference sequence). As DNA, the CDR3 is TGTGCCAGTAGTACCATAGCGGGAGATGGGACCGGGGAGCTGTTTTTT. Amino acids: CASSTIAGDGTGELFF.

The rearrangement links TRBV28 to TRBJ1-5; D is unclear. Trimming shortened V by 7 bases and J by 6 bases, and 10 bases separated the two germline ends. Looked up from germline, CDR1 is MDHEN and CDR2 is SYDVKM. The CDR3 runs 12 residues. The CDR3 DNA follows: TGTGCCAGCACCTCGGTCCGTCAGCCCCAGCATTTT. As protein: CASTSVRQPQHF.

The gene calls are TRBV29-1 and TRBJ1-4; unclear D gene. The V end lost 3 bases, the J end lost 7 bases, and 9 bases lay between the germline ends. The CDR3 is 12 residues long. CDR1 SQVTM and CDR2 ANQGSEA come from the germline V gene. CDR3 region: CSVERDVEKLFF. The CDR3 bases are TGCAGCGTTGAGAGGGATGTTGAAAAACTGTTTTTT.

V is TRBV5-1 and J is TRBJ2-4; TRBD1 agrees at 7 bases. This CDR3 has 15 residues. CDR1 and CDR2 (germline): SGHRS, YFSETQ. V lost 0 bases, J lost 6 bases, and 6 bases stayed unmatched. CDR3: CASSLGTGQLNIQYF. CDR3 DNA sequence: TGCGCCAGCAGCTTGGGTACGGGACAGCTAAACATTCAGTACTTC.

The gene calls are TRBV2 and TRBJ1-3; perhaps TRBD1 as D (5 bases). Germline-derived CDR1 and CDR2 are SNHLY and FYNNEI. The CDR3 extends over 15 amino acids. Trimming took off 1 base at V and 2 bases at J, with 9 bases between the two ends. CDR3 DNA: TGTGCCAGCAGTGAAGTGGGGGGAGCTGGAAACACCATATATTTT. Amino acids: CASSEVGGAGNTIYF.